This entry features one TCR beta chain sequence. This receptor's antigen is unknown. Within one base of it there is no much larger clone, and no base qualities were kept. The V end loses 6 bases and the J end loses 0 bases, and a stretch of 16 bases separates them. The CDR3 contains 16 residues, cysteine and phenylalanine counted. Only the CDR3 DNA stays, 48 bases, in frame from base 1. Taken from the germline V gene (reference sequence), the CDR1 and CDR2 loops are LNHDA and SQIVND. These data come from a study of shared clonotypes between healthy human individuals (dated by TCRdb to between 2020 and 2021). With regard to the full study: The cohort included a few men and a couple of women between 18 and 49 years of age. Each donor's leukapheresis produced roughly between roughly 0.9 and 8.9 billion PBMCs. To increase sequencing depth and limit assay-specific biases, different laboratories used diverse techniques to prepare libraries and sequence TCR repertoires. Blood TCR repertoires of five healthy adults were deeply sequenced to estimate repertoire size and the extent of clonotype sharing between individuals. For each donor, CD4 naive and CD4 memory were each run on three plates, CD8 naive on two plates, and CD8 memory on one plate.

The donors were healthy, HIV-negative adults who had no recently reported acute infections or vaccinations. Only Caucasian adults living in Nashville, Tennessee, USA were represented among the donors. Magnetic negative selection was used to enrich CD4+ T cells, after which naive cells were positively selected on CD45RA and the negative fraction became the memory subset. Blood was collected by leukapheresis, and PBMCs were isolated by Ficoll-Histopaque density gradient centrifugation and then cryopreserved in liquid nitrogen vapor phase. Purity and quantity of every magnetically sorted T cell population were checked by analytical flow cytometry. Genomic DNA was isolated from each sorted fraction and quantified by UV absorbance on a Nanodrop 2000c. Using the deep immunoSEQ assay, multiplex PCR amplified TCR CDR3 regions from genomic DNA. For each cell subset, the extracted genomic DNA was distributed evenly across all wells of several immunoSEQ 96-well plates, and each plate served as one replicate. Each replicate PCR for sorted subsets received about 220 ng genomic DNA, equal to roughly 29,000 T cell genomes. Purified libraries were quantified with a Qubit 3.0 fluorometer, sized on a Bioanalyzer 2100, and re-quantified with the KAPA Library Quantification kit. Every immunoSEQ 96-well plate was sequenced on a dedicated single-read 150-cycle Illumina NextSeq 550 flow cell. The published analysis was carried out like this. Because only junctional sequences without quality scores were contained in the immunoSEQ output, filtering matching that applied to full-length reads could not be performed. Sequences were annotated with PyIR, a Python wrapper for IgBLAST v1.9, and V/J genes and CDR3 were assigned using IMGT germline references. Reads were removed for weak V/J assignments (E-value above 1e-6), missing CDR3, stop codons, out-of-frame junctions, or ambiguous translated residues. V3J clonotypes were defined as sequences sharing the same inferred V gene, J gene, and CDR3 amino acid sequence. Percentage overlap between repertoires was calculated by dividing the number of shared unique clonotypes by the size of the smaller repertoire. Three approaches were used to assess repertoire richness: RTK rarefaction, the Chao1 estimator, and Recon v2.1 estimates of unobserved clonotypes. Generation probabilities were computed with OLGA for all TCRbeta clonotypes obtained by the gDNA method from four donors. TCRdb holds this immuneACCESS table with in-frame rearrangements only. Some clones are missing; in checked studies, unresolved V genes explain under half, and the rest has no known cause. V and J calls and clone size are copied from that table; D and trimming were computed from the DNA. The sample table lists around 600,000 clones, 95% to 98% of them with a count of one. Of the sample, around 0.057% falls within the top ten clones.

Overall study outcomes, separate from this receptor: Because the study included only a small number of donors, the genetic and exposure-history diversity represented was limited. Estimated clonotype richness was generally larger for naive than for memory subsets. Clonotypes shared by all four sorted-subset donors showed higher generation probabilities than non-shared clonotypes. Based on pairwise subsampling, the degree of clonotype sharing among donors was expected to be affected by sequencing depth. Incomplete sequencing was indicated by rarefaction of sorted-subset datasets, despite the large sequencing depth. Sampling was restricted to blood, and TCR repertoires in tissues likely differ from the TCR repertoires found in blood. Across several donors, 4.5% to 6.5% of naive CD4, approximately 3.6% of naive CD8, around 2.1% of memory CD4, and approximately 0.4% of memory CD8 clonotypes were shared.

Input material: naive CD4+ T cells sorted from blood. The sample's cell subset or site, from its label and the paper: CD45RA+ positively selected. The chain employs TRBV19 and TRBJ2-3; tentative D gene TRBD1, with 6 bases matching. The clonotype originates from a woman aged 30 to 39 in good health. The CDR3 reads CASRKQGAISTDTQYF. The DNA reads TGTGCCAGTAGAAAACAGGGCGCAATTAGCACAGATACGCAGTATTTT.